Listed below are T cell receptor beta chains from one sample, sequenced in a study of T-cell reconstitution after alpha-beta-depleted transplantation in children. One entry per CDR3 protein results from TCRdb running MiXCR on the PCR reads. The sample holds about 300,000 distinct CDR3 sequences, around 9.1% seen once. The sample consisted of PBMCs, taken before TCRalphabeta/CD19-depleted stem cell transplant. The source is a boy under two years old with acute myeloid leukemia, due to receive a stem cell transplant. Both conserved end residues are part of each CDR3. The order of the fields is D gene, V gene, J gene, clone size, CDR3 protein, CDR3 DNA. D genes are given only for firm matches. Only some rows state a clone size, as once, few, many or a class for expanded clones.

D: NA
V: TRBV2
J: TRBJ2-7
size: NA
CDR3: CASSVHYEQYF
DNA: TGTGCCAGCAGTGTCCACTACGAGCAGTACTTC

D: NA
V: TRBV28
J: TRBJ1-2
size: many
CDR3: CASSRHGYTF
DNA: TGTGCCAGCAGCCGCCATGGCTACACCTTC

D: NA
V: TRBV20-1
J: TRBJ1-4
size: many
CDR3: CSARWGSNEKLFF
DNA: TGCAGTGCAAGATGGGGGAGTAATGAAAAACTGTTTTTT

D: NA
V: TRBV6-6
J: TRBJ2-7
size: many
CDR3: CASSRGQTYEQYF
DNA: TGTGCCAGCAGTCGAGGACAAACCTACGAGCAGTACTTC

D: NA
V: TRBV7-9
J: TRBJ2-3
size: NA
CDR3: CASSPPVDTQYF
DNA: TGTGCCAGCAGCCCTCCAGTAGATACGCAGTATTTT

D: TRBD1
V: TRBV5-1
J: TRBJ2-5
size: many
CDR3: CASSLGDRPQETQYF
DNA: TGCGCCAGCAGCTTGGGGGACAGGCCCCAAGAGACCCAGTACTTC

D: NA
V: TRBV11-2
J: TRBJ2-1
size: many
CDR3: CASSLNTRSSYNEQFF
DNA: TGTGCCAGCAGCTTGAACACCAGGAGCTCCTACAATGAGCAGTTCTTC

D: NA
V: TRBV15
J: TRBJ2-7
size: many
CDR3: CATSRVGAYEQYF
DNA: TGTGCCACCAGCAGAGTGGGGGCCTACGAGCAGTACTTC

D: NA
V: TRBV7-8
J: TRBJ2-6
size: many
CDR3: CASSLVVRTSSGANVLTF
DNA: TGTGCCAGCAGCTTAGTTGTTCGAACTAGCTCTGGGGCCAACGTCCTGACTTTC

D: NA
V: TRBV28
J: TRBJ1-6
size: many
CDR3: CASSYPYNSPLHF
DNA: TGTGCCAGCAGTTACCCTTATAATTCACCCCTCCACTTT

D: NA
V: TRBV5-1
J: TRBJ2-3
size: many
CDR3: CASSLEAMGLSDTQYF
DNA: TGCGCCAGCAGCTTGGAGGCCATGGGATTGTCGGATACGCAGTATTTT

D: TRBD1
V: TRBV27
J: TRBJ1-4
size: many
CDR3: CASSSQGANEKLFF
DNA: TGTGCCAGCAGTTCCCAGGGGGCTAATGAAAAACTGTTTTTT

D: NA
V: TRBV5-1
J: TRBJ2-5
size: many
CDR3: CASSLEADTQYF
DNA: TGCGCCAGCAGCTTGGAGGCGGATACCCAGTACTTC

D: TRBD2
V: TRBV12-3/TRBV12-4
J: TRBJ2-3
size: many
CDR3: CASTRLAGGLSTDTQYF
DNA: TGTGCCAGCACTAGGCTAGCGGGAGGTCTAAGCACAGATACGCAGTATTTT

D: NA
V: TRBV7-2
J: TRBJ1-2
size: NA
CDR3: CASSLGINYGYTF
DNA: TGTGCCAGCAGCTTAGGGATAAACTATGGCTACACCTTC

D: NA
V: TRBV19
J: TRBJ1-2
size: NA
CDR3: CASSMNWFGGYTF
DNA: TGTGCCAGTAGTATGAACTGGTTCGGGGGCTACACCTTC

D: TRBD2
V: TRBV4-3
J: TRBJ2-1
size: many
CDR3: CASSQDVSGESYNEQFF
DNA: TGCGCCAGCAGCCAAGATGTGAGCGGGGAGTCCTACAATGAGCAGTTCTTC

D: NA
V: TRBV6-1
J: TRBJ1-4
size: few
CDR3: CASSPTGSNEKLFF
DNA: TGTGCCAGCAGTCCGACGGGGAGTAATGAAAAACTGTTTTTT

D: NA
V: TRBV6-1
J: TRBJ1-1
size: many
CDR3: CASQENTEAFF
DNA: TGTGCCAGCCAGGAGAACACTGAAGCTTTCTTT

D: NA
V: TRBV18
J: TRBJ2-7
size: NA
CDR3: CASSPLDRHGGQYF
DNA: TGTGCCAGCTCACCATTGGACCGTCATGGGGGGCAGTACTTC

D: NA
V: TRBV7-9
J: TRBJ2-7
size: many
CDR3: CASSLGSGEQYF
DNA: TGTGCCAGCAGCTTAGGTAGCGGCGAGCAGTACTTC

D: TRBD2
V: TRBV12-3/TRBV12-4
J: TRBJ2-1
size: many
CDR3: CASRPSGTSYNEQFF
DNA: TGTGCCAGCAGACCTAGCGGGACGTCCTACAATGAGCAGTTCTTC